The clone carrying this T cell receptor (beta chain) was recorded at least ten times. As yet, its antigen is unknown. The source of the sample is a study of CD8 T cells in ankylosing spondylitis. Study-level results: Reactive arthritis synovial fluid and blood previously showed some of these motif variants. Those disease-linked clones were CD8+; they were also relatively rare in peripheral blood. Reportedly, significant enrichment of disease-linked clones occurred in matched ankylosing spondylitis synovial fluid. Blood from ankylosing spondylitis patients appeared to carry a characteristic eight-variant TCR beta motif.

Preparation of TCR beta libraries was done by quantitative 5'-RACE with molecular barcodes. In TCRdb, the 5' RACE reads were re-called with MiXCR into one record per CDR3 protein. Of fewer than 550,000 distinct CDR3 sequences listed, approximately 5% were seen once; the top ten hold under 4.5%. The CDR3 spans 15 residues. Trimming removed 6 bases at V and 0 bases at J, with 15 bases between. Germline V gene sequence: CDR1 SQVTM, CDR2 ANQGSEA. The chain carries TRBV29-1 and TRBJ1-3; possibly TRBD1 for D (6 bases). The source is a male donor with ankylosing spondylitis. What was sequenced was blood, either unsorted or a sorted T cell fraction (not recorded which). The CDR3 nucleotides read TGCAGCGTACTCGGGACACCGAGCTCTGGAAACACCATATATTTT. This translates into CSVLGTPSSGNTIYF. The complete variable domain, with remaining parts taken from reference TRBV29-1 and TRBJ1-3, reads SAVISQKPSRDICQRGTSLTIQCQVDSQVTMMFWYRQQPGQSLTLIATANQGSEATYESGFVIDKFPISRPNLTFSTLTVSNMSPEDSSIYLCSVLGTPSSGNTIYFGEGSWLTVV.